This T cell receptor beta chain was profiled in a study of shared clonotypes between healthy human individuals. Regarding the study as a whole: When compared with the clonotypes that were shared by all four sorted-subset donors, the non-shared clonotypes turned out to have lower generation probabilities.

The J segment lost 6 bases and the V segment lost 6 bases, leaving 8 bases of the junction unmatched. Germline CDR1 is SNHLY and CDR2 is FYNNEI. The length of the CDR3 is 14 residues. The table came from immunoSEQ multiplex PCR; TCRdb's copy has only in-frame clones and leaves some out. The table records about 1.1 million clones, around three quarters of them present only once. As regards this clone: Its antigen is as yet unknown.

The sequencing sample was made of memory CD4+ T cells from PBMCs. The subset is: CD45RA-negative fraction. The J gene is TRBJ1-5, the V gene TRBV2, with 7 bases lining up with TRBD1. This receptor was obtained from a man between 18 and 35 years old in good health. Some clones in this sample may be carry-over from other donors' samples. CDR3 in amino acids: CASRQGGVGQPQHF. Written as DNA, the CDR3 is TGTGCCAGCAGGCAGGGGGGGGTAGGTCAGCCCCAGCATTTT.